Sequencing of this TCR beta chain was carried out in a study of Graves' ophthalmopathy and Graves' hyperthyroidism. The study amplified TCR beta CDR3 regions using RNA transcripts. RT-PCR in the first round used HTBI primers; a second-round multiplex PCR followed. MiXCR, run by TCRdb on the multiplex PCR reads, gives a single entry per CDR3 protein. The profile covers around 670,000 distinct CDR3 sequences, with around 40% appearing a single time and approximately 43% taken by the ten largest. The CDR3 sequence is 13 residues long. Germline V CDR1 and CDR2: SGHAT, FQNNGV. V was trimmed by 2 bases and J by 13 bases, leaving 15 bases between them. Study findings and constraints: Most clonotypes expanded in thyroid above 0.001 frequency were present in blood too.

Ophthalmopathic donors had moderate-to-severe activity, CAS ≥3 and NOSPECS ≥4, with disease that had lasted under 3 months. The starting material, approximately 10 ml of fresh peripheral blood, provided the PBMCs. Notes on this clonotype: Its antigen is currently unknown.

The chain joins TRBV11-2 to TRBJ1-5; D is unresolved. The clonotype originates from an adult man with Graves' ophthalmopathy. Source material: peripheral blood. The CDR3 bases are TGTGCCAGCAGCTTATCGGGTACTTATGGACAGCATTTT. The encoded protein is CASSLSGTYGQHF.